The 29 T cell receptor beta chains below all came from one sample that was sequenced in a study of beta chain features in type 1 diabetes. Of the isolated RNA, all was reverse transcribed, and so the sequenced material was expressed TCRB transcripts. TCRdb's table, derived via immunoSEQ multiplex PCR, lists solely in-frame clones and lacks some. The sample records around 320,000 clones, 12% to 15% being singletons. The sequenced sample consisted of central memory CD4+ T cells from blood. These receptors were collected from a man younger than 40 in good health.

This clone was seen more than once but under ten times. The chain uses TRBV7-3 and TRBJ1-2; D is unresolved. Germline V gives CDR1 SGHTA, CDR2 FQGTGA. The CDR3 is made up of 14 amino acids. V lost 1 base and J 8 bases, leaving 14 bases between the germline ends. The CDR3 sequence is CASSLNTGRRGYTF. CDR3 coding DNA: TGTGCCAGCAGCTTAAATACCGGGCGGCGGGGCTACACCTTC.

The CDR3 here is CASRPDRGAYNEQFF. CDR3 DNA: TGTGCCAGCAGGCCCGACAGGGGAGCATACAATGAGCAGTTCTTC. The chain couples TRBV6-6 to TRBJ2-1; the match to TRBD1 covers 8 bases. Per the germline V gene, CDR1 is MNHNY and CDR2 is SVGAGI (reference sequence). The CDR3 is made up of 15 amino acids. After removal of 6 bases from V and 4 bases from J, the junction contained 8 bases not matched to a gene.

The chain joins TRBV4-2 to TRBJ2-1; the D call may be TRBD1 or TRBD2 (8 bases each). The CDR3 totals 14 residues. The germline V gene encodes CDR1 LGHNA and CDR2 YNFKEQ. V was trimmed by 8 bases and J by 4 bases, leaving 15 bases between them. CDR3 region: CASQGASGYNEQFF. In nucleotides, the CDR3 is TGTGCCAGCCAGGGGGCTAGCGGGTACAATGAGCAGTTCTTC.

This clone was recorded a few times. The chain is built from TRBV4-1 and TRBJ2-1, with D uncertain. In germline, CDR1 is MGHRA, CDR2 YSYEKL. CDR3 length: 17 amino acids. The V end lost 1 base, the J end lost 6 bases, and 19 bases lay between the germline ends. Here the CDR3 DNA reads TGCGCCAGCAGCCAAGGGCGCGGCCAGAAGATTAGCAATGAGCAGTTCTTC. The encoded protein is CASSQGRGQKISNEQFF.

This clone was counted many times. This chain uses TRBV21-1 with TRBJ2-3; the D call in the table, TRBD1, was not verified against the DNA. TRBV21-1 is shown as a pseudogene. The CDR3 runs to 11 residues. The CDR3 region is CASRGGDTQYF. The CDR3, as DNA: TGTGCCAGCCGAGGGGGAGATACGCAGTATTTT.

This clone showed up just a few times. J is TRBJ2-1 and V is TRBV11-2; D tentatively reads TRBD1 or TRBD2 (6 bases each). CDR1 and CDR2 (germline): SGHAT, FQNNGV. The CDR3 sequence is 11 residues long. V shed 5 bases and J shed 11 bases, with 10 bases lying between them. The CDR3 loop reads CASSIGGKQFF. The CDR3 DNA reads as TGTGCCAGCAGCATCGGGGGCAAGCAGTTCTTC.

The chain has TRBV5-1 and TRBJ2-3; 15 bases match TRBD2. J was trimmed by 1 base and V by 4 bases; bases with no gene match: 4. CDR3 length: 17 residues. Germline V gene lookup returns CDR1 SGHRS and CDR2 YFSETQ. CDR3 DNA sequence: TGCGCCAGCAGCGGAGGACTAGCGGGAGGGGGCACAGATACGCAGTATTTT. Translated, it gives CASSGGLAGGGTDTQYF. Full variable domain (missing parts from reference TRBV5-1 and TRBJ2-3): KAGVTQTPRYLIKTRGQQVTLSCSPISGHRSVSWYQQTPGQGLQFLFEYFSETQRNKGNFPGRFSGRQFSNSRSEMNVSTLELGDSALYLCASSGGLAGGGTDTQYFGPGTRLTVL.

V usage is TRBV11-2 and J usage is TRBJ2-1; D assignment may be TRBD1 or TRBD2 (5 bases each). V gave up 2 bases and J gave up 5 bases, with 10 bases separating them. Germline V gene sequence: CDR1 SGHAT, CDR2 FQNNGV. The CDR3 consists of 14 residues. The DNA of the CDR3 is TGTGCCAGCAGCTTAAGGGACGGAAACAATGAGCAGTTCTTC. Translated, it gives CASSLRDGNNEQFF.

In its sample, this clone was seen a few times. Here the CDR3 DNA reads TGTGCCAGCAGCTTAGTTTTGGGGTCGAACACCGGGGAGCTGTTTTTT. It yields the protein CASSLVLGSNTGELFF. J is TRBJ2-2 and V is TRBV7-6; D ambiguous. V was shortened by 1 base and J by 0 bases, with 9 bases between the two germline ends. The CDR3 is 16 amino acids. Germline CDR1 is SGHVS and CDR2 is FNYEAQ.

The rearrangement links TRBV18 to TRBJ2-1; no clear D gene. Germline V CDR1 and CDR2: KGHSH, LQKENI. The CDR3 runs to 13 residues. Between the trimmed V and J ends, which lost 3 bases and 9 bases, there was a span of 12 bases. CDR3 sequence reads: CASSPGVAREQFF. CDR3 nucleotides: TGTGCCAGCTCACCTGGTGTGGCGCGTGAGCAGTTCTTC.

This clone came up many times. In DNA, the CDR3 is TGTGCCAGCAGCCATGACAGGGCCTATGGCTACACCTTC. Translating gives CASSHDRAYGYTF. The chain recombines TRBV5-4 with TRBJ1-2, with TRBD1 matching 7 bases. Trimming cost V 4 bases and J 4 bases; bases outside gene matches: 4. From germline, CDR1 is SGHNT and CDR2 YYREEE (reference sequence). The CDR3 is made up of 13 amino acids. The full variable domain, its missing parts supplied by reference TRBV5-4 and TRBJ1-2, is ETGVTQSPTHLIKTRGQQVTLRCSSQSGHNTVSWYQQALGQGPQFIFQYYREEENGRGNFPPRFSGLQFPNYSSELNVNALELDDSALYLCASSHDRAYGYTFGSGTRLTVV.

The sample holds a few counts of this clone. The gene calls are TRBV13 and TRBJ2-6; D not resolved. Deletions cut 5 bases from V and 3 bases from J, with 5 bases between. Germline V gives CDR1 PRHDT, CDR2 FYEKMQ (reference sequence). This CDR3 is 13 amino acids long. The CDR3 DNA reads as TGTGCCAGCAGCCCGAGTGGGGCCAACGTCCTGACTTTC. Amino acids: CASSPSGANVLTF.

A few counts support this clone. V and J are TRBV18 and TRBJ2-5; D is unclear. The CDR3 consists of 14 residues. V was shortened by 2 bases and J by 3 bases, with 10 bases between the two germline ends. Germline assignment: CDR1 KGHSH and CDR2 LQKENI. The CDR3 sequence is CASSPGIVEETQYF. DNA of the CDR3: TGTGCCAGCTCACCAGGGATAGTAGAAGAGACCCAGTACTTC.

This clone was counted between two and nine times. V and J are TRBV5-1 and TRBJ1-5; D unresolved. Trimming shortened V by 0 bases and J by 0 bases, and 7 bases separated the two germline ends. Germline CDR1 is SGHRS and CDR2 is YFSETQ. This CDR3 is built from 15 residues. The chain's CDR3 is CASSLGWDSNQPQHF. The CDR3 DNA follows: TGCGCCAGCAGCTTGGGTTGGGATAGCAATCAGCCCCAGCATTTT.

This clone has ten or more counts. The chain uses TRBV2 and TRBJ1-2; possible D gene TRBD1, 5 bases. The CDR3 has 14 amino acids. Germline CDR1 reads SNHLY; CDR2 reads FYNNEI. V gave up 6 bases and J gave up 2 bases, with 13 bases separating them. The CDR3 sequence: CASSRGTENYGYTF. The CDR3, as DNA: TGTGCCAGCAGCCGTGGGACGGAGAACTATGGCTACACCTTC.

The chain couples TRBV7-2 to TRBJ1-2, with a tentative D call TRBD1 (6 bases). The CDR3 is 16 residues long. From germline, CDR1 is SGHTA and CDR2 FQGNSA. Deletions cut 6 bases from V and 3 bases from J, with 20 bases between. The CDR3 reads CASSFNRAGAHYGYTF. DNA for the CDR3: TGTGCCAGCAGTTTTAATCGGGCAGGGGCCCACTATGGCTACACCTTC.

V is TRBV5-6 and J is TRBJ2-5; a possible D gene is TRBD2 (6 bases). Looked up from germline, CDR1 is SGHDT and CDR2 is YYEEEE. V lost 2 bases to trimming and J lost 5 bases, with 10 bases between them. The CDR3 length is 13 residues. The CDR3 loop reads CASSFAGRETQYF. The CDR3 DNA is TGTGCCAGCAGCTTTGCGGGACGGGAGACCCAGTACTTC.

This clone turned up a few times. The chain uses TRBV9 and TRBJ1-2, with D maybe TRBD1 (6 bases). This CDR3 spans 15 amino acids. Trimming shortened V by 0 bases and J by 7 bases, and 16 bases separated the two germline ends. Germline V gene data show CDR1 as SGDLS and CDR2 as YYNGEE. CDR3 protein: CASSVGAGGAFGYTF. CDR3 bases: TGTGCCAGCAGCGTAGGTGCGGGGGGCGCCTTTGGCTACACCTTC.

The rearrangement uses TRBV29-1 and TRBJ2-1, with D unclear. Germline CDR1 and CDR2: SQVTM and ANQGSEA. The V end was cut by 4 bases, the J end by 3 bases, with 7 bases between. The CDR3 is 12 amino acids. DNA of the CDR3: TGCAGCGTTGGGGCAGACTACAATGAGCAGTTCTTC. It encodes CSVGADYNEQFF.

This clone was seen more than once but under ten times. Other DNA sequences from this sample encode an identical CDR3 as well. The V and J genes are TRBV10-3 and TRBJ1-6, with 12 bases identical to TRBD1. Trimming at V came to 2 bases and at J to 10 bases, leaving 0 bases not matched to a gene. CDR1 and CDR2 (germline): ENHRY, SYGVKD. There are 14 residues in the CDR3. CDR3 DNA sequence: TGTGCCATCAGTGAGGGGACAGGGGGCTCACCCCTCCACTTT. Encoded protein: CAISEGTGGSPLHF.

This clone was picked up a small number of times. The chain combines TRBV6-1 with TRBJ2-6; no definite D call. The CDR3 length is 17 residues. Germline V gives CDR1 MNHNS, CDR2 SASEGT. Trimming took 1 base from V and 0 from J, leaving 10 bases between them. CDR3 in DNA: TGTGCCAGCAGTGAAGACGGACGACTCTCTGGGGCCAACGTCCTGACTTTC. Translation: CASSEDGRLSGANVLTF.

V gene TRBV25-1 combines with J gene TRBJ2-2; D is undetermined. The CDR3 length is 13 residues. V was pared by 5 bases and J by 6 bases, with 10 bases between. Germline V gene sequence: CDR1 MGHDK, CDR2 SYGVNS. The CDR3 sequence: CASSIRVPGELFF. DNA of the CDR3: TGTGCCAGCAGTATTCGGGTTCCCGGGGAGCTGTTTTTT.

V usage is TRBV15 and J usage is TRBJ2-1, with a weak D call TRBD2 (5 bases). CDR1 LNHNV and CDR2 YYDKDF come from the germline V gene (reference sequence). Trimming pared 4 bases from V and 0 bases from J, leaving 13 bases between. The CDR3 is 16 residues long. CDR3: CATSIRGTSSYNEQFF. Written as DNA, the CDR3 is TGTGCCACCAGCATCCGGGGAACAAGCTCCTACAATGAGCAGTTCTTC.

This clone has just a few counts. V is TRBV5-6 and J is TRBJ2-1; TRBD2 matches 11 bases. Trimming at V came to 1 base and at J to 0 bases, leaving 6 bases not matched to a gene. CDR1 is SGHDT and CDR2 is YYEEEE in the germline V gene. The CDR3 runs 18 residues. The CDR3 region is CASSLTSGGPSSYNEQFF. The DNA of the CDR3 is TGTGCCAGCAGCTTGACTAGCGGGGGCCCTAGCTCCTACAATGAGCAGTTCTTC.

The chain couples TRBV6-5 to TRBJ1-5; 7 nucleotides line up with TRBD1. Trimming cost V 6 bases and J 4 bases; bases outside gene matches: 9. This CDR3 spans 15 amino acids. CDR1 is MNHEY, CDR2 SVGAGI, per germline. Here the CDR3 reads CASSGQALGNQPQHF. The CDR3 nucleotides read TGTGCCAGCAGCGGACAGGCGCTGGGGAATCAGCCCCAGCATTTT.

As concerns this clone: The junction does not match germline at one end; this may be a read error. This chain links TRBV4-1 with TRBJ2-1; unclear D gene. The CDR3 consists of 13 residues. From germline, CDR1 is MGHRA and CDR2 YSYEKL. CDR3 nucleotides: TGTGCCAGCAGCCTTGACTCCTACAATGAGCAGTTCTTC. Protein product: CASSLDSYNEQFF.

This clone appeared a few times. This rearrangement joins TRBV30 to TRBJ1-3; no reliable D call. Between the trimmed V and J ends, which lost 2 bases and 2 bases, there was a span of 4 bases. The germline CDR1 and CDR2 sequences are GTSNPN and SVGIG (reference sequence). This CDR3 is 12 amino acids long. CDR3 protein: CAWSKTGNTIYF. CDR3 sequence (DNA): TGTGCCTGGAGTAAGACTGGAAACACCATATATTTT.

This clone was counted a few times. The chain employs TRBV7-8 and TRBJ1-2; possibly TRBD1 for D (6 bases). V was pared by 5 bases and J by 7 bases, with 14 bases between. From germline, CDR1 is SGHVS and CDR2 FQNEAQ. The CDR3 has 13 residues. The CDR3 region is CASSPQGEVGYTF. The CDR3, as DNA: TGTGCCAGCAGCCCACAGGGTGAGGTTGGCTACACCTTC.

This clone was counted only a few times. This chain uses TRBV9 with TRBJ2-2; weak D call: TRBD1 (5 bases). The CDR3 runs 15 residues. The germline CDR1 and CDR2 sequences are SGDLS and YYNGEE. V was shortened by 0 bases and J by 0 bases, with 6 bases between the two germline ends. The CDR3 loop is CASSVARANTGELFF. The CDR3 nucleotides read TGTGCCAGCAGCGTAGCCAGGGCGAACACCGGGGAGCTGTTTTTT.